Below, one T cell receptor (beta chain) is given with its context. Antigen unknown. The authors extracted at least 5.5 micrograms of total RNA per sample. Primers used in a second PCR of roughly 7 to 11 cycles were a sample-barcoded 5' primer and a J-beta primer mix. TCRdb called the 5' RACE reads again in MiXCR, with one record for every CDR3 protein. The table shows hundreds of thousands of distinct CDR3 sequences, with approximately 49% occurring only once. The sample originates from a study of blood T cells in healthy people across ages. Study overall: Per two T cells, template switching captured roughly one barcoded beta molecule. Findings and caveats of the study: Among long-lived donors, naive CD4+ cells were more numerous and diversity higher than in aged donors. No one knew whether donors had CMV, which possibly confounded expanded clonotype changes.

Per the germline V gene, CDR1 is LNHNV and CDR2 is YYDKDF (reference sequence). V lost 5 bases and J lost 0, with 8 bases in between. There are 14 residues in the CDR3. Sequencing was done on a sample of blood. The chain links TRBV15 to TRBJ1-5; the D is unclear. The clonotype originates from a woman in her fifties or sixties in good health. The CDR3 loop reads CATSGEFSNQPQHF. The CDR3 nucleotides are TGTGCCACCAGCGGCGAGTTTAGCAATCAGCCCCAGCATTTT.